The source of this TCR beta chain is a study of T cells after yellow fever vaccination. Across the whole study: In the case of low-cell-number fractions, SMART-Seq v4 Ultra Low Input was used for preparation.

The authors made TCR cDNA by 5'RACE template switching, adding a universal primer site and UMIs. TCRdb re-analysed the 5' RACE reads in MiXCR, keeping a single row per CDR3 protein. Counted here are some 320,000 distinct CDR3 sequences, about 10% occurring once; the ten biggest clones make up about 3%. This clonotype turned up a few times. V lost 0 bases and J lost 12, with 21 bases in between. Per the germline V gene, CDR1 is LGHNA and CDR2 is YSLEER. This CDR3 region has 16 residues. The specimen was CD4+ T cells sorted from PBMCs, collected 45 days after the yellow fever booster vaccination. The rearrangement uses TRBV4-3 and TRBJ2-1; D uncertain. The source is a man between 18 and 29 years old who received the YFV17D yellow fever vaccine. Here the CDR3 DNA reads TGCGCCAGCAGCCAAGAGCTACGCAGGTCGGTCTCCGGGCAGTTCTTC. Its protein product is CASSQELRRSVSGQFF.